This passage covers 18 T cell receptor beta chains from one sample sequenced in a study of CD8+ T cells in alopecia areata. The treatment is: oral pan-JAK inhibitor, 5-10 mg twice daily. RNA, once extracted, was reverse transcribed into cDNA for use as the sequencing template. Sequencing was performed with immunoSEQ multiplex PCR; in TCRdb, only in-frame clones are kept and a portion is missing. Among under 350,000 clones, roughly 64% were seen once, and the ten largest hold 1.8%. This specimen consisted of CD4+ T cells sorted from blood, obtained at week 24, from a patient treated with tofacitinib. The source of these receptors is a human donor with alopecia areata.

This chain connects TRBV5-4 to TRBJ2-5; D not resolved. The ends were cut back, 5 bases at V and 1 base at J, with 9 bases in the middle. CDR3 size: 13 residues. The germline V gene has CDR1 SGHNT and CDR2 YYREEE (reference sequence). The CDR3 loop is CASSTEVQETQYF. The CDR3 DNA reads TGTGCCAGCAGTACCGAGGTCCAAGAGACCCAGTACTTC.

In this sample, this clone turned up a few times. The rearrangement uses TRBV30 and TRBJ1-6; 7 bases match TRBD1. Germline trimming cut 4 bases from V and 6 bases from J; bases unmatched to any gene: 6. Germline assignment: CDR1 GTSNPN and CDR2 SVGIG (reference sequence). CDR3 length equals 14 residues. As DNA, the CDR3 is TGTGCCTGGACCCCCGGGACAGCTAATTCACCCCTCCACTTT. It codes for CAWTPGTANSPLHF.

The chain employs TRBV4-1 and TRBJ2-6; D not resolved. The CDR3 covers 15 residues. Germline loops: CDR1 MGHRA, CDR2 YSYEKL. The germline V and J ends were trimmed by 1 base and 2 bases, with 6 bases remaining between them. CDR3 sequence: CASSQGGAGANVLTF. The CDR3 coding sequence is TGCGCCAGCAGCCAAGGGGGTGCTGGGGCCAACGTCCTGACTTTC.

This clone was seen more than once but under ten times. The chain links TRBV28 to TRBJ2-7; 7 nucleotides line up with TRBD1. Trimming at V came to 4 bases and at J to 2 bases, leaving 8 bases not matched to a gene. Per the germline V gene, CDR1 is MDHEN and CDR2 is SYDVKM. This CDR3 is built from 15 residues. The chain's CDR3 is CASSSPGQRPYEQYF. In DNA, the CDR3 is TGTGCCAGCAGTTCCCCGGGACAGCGCCCCTACGAGCAGTACTTC.

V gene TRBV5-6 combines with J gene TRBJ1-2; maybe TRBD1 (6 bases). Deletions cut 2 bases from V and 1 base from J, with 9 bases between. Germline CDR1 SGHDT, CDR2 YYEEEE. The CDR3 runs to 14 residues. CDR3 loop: CASSLSGHNYGYTF. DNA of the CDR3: TGTGCCAGCAGCTTATCGGGACATAACTATGGCTACACCTTC.

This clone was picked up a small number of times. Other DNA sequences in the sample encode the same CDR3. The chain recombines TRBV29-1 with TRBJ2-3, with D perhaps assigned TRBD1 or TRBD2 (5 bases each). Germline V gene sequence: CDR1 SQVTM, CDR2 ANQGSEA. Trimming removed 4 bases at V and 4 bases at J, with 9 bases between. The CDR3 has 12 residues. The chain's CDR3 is CSVGQGADTQYF. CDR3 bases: TGCAGCGTTGGCCAGGGAGCAGATACGCAGTATTTT.

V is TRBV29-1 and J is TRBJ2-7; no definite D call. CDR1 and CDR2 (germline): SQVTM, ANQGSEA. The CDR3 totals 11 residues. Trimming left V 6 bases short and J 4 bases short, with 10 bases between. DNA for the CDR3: TGCAGCGTCATTTTGGGTTACGAGCAGTACTTC. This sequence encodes CSVILGYEQYF.

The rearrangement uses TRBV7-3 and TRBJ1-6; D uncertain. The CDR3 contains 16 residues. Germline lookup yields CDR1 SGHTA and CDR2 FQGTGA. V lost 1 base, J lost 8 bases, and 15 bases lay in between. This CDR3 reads CASSLSGSPLDSPLHF. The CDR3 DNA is TGTGCCAGCAGCTTAAGCGGCAGCCCCTTGGATTCACCCCTCCACTTT.

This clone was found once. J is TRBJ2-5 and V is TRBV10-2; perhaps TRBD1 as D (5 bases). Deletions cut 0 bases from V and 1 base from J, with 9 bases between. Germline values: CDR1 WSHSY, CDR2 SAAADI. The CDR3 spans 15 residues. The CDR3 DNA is TGCGCCAGCAGTGAGTCGAGGCAGGGCCAAGAGACCCAGTACTTC. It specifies CASSESRQGQETQYF.

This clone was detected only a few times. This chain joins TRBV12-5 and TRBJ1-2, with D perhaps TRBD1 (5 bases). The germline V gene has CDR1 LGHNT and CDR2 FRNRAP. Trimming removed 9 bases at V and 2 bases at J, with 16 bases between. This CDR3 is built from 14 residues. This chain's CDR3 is CARLGQGINYGYTF. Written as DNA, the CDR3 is TGTGCTAGACTCGGCCAGGGAATAAACTATGGCTACACCTTC. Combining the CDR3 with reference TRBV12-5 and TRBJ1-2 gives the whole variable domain DARVTQTPRHKVTEMGQEVTMRCQPILGHNTVFWYRQTMMQGLELLAYFRNRAPLDDSGMPKDRFSAEMPDATLATLKIQPSEPRDSAVYFCARLGQGINYGYTFGSGTRLTVV.

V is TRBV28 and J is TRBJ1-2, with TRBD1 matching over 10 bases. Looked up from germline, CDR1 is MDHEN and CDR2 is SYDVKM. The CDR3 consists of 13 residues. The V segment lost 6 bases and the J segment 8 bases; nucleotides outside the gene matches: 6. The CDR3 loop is CASRPGQGPGYTF. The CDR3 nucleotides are TGTGCCAGCAGGCCGGGACAGGGGCCCGGCTACACCTTC.

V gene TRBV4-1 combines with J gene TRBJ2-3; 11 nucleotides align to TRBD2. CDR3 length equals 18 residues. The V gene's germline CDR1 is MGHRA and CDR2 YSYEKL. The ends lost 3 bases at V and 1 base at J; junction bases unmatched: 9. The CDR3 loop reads CASSQRSLAGGRTDTQYF. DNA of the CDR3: TGCGCCAGCAGCCAGCGTTCCCTAGCGGGGGGACGCACAGATACGCAGTATTTT.

CDR3 DNA: TGTGCCTGGAGGGCCAAGAGCGGGGGCCTAAACTCTGGGGCCAACGTCCTGACTTTC. It codes for CAWRAKSGGLNSGANVLTF. V gene TRBV30 combines with J gene TRBJ2-6, with 8 bases identical to TRBD2. J was trimmed by 0 bases and V by 3 bases; bases with no gene match: 13. Germline V lookup: CDR1 GTSNPN, CDR2 SVGIG (reference sequence). The CDR3 contains 19 residues.

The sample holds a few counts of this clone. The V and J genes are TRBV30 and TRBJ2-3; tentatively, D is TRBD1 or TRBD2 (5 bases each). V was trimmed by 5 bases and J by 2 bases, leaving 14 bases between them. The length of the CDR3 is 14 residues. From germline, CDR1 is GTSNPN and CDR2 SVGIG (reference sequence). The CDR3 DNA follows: TGTGCCTGGCATCCGGGACGCTCCACAGATACGCAGTATTTT. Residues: CAWHPGRSTDTQYF.

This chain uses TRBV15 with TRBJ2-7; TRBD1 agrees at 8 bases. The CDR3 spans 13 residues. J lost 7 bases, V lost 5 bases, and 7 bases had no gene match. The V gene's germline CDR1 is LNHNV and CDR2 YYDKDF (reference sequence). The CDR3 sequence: CATSRSGGSEQYF. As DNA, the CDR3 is TGTGCCACCAGCCGATCAGGGGGCAGTGAGCAGTACTTC.

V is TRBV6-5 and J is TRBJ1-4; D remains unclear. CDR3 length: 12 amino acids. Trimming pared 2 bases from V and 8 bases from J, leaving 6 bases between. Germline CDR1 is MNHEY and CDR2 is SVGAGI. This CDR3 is CASSYIGEKLFF. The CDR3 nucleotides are TGTGCCAGCAGTTACATAGGGGAAAAACTGTTTTTT.

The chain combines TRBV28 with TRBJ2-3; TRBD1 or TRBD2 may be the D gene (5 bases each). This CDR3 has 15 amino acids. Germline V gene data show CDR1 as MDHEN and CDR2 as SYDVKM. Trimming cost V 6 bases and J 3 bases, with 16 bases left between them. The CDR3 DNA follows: TGTGCCAGCAGCGACCCGGGACGGAGGACAGATACGCAGTATTTT. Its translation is CASSDPGRRTDTQYF.

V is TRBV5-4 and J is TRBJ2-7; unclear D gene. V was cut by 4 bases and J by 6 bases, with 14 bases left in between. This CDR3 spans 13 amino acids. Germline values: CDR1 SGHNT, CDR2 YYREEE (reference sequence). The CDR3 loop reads CASSQPDVSEQYF. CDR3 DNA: TGTGCCAGCAGCCAGCCCGACGTGAGCGAGCAGTACTTC.